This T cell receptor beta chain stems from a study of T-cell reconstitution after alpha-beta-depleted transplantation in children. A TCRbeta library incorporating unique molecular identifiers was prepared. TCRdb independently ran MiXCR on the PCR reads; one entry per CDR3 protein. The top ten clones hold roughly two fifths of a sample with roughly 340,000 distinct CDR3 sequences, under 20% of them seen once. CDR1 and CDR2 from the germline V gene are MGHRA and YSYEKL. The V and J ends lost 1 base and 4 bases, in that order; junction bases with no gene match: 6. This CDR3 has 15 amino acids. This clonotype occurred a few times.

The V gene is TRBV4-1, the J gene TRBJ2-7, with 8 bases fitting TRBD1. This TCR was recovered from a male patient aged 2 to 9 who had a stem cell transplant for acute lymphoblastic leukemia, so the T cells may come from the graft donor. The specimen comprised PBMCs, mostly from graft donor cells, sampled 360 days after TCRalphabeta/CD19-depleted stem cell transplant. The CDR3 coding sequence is TGCGCCAGCAGCCAAGTCGCGGACAGGGTATACGAGCAGTACTTC. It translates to CASSQVADRVYEQYF.